This TCR beta chain was documented in a study of blood T cell repertoires in COVID-19. This CDR3 spans 15 amino acids. The germline V gene has CDR1 ENHRY and CDR2 SYGVKD. V shed 5 bases, J shed 3 bases, and the junction held 10 bases outside the gene matches. Sequencing was performed with immunoSEQ multiplex PCR; in TCRdb, only in-frame clones are kept and a portion is missing. In the table there are fewer than 350,000 clones, around 87% of which are singletons. This clone was observed once. The chain is built from TRBV10-3 and TRBJ2-7; TRBD1 matches at 7 bases. This sequence was found in a woman in her 30s who had recovered from COVID-19. Sequenced material: peripheral blood. CDR3 sequence reads: CAISPPQGEIYEQYF. CDR3 DNA: TGTGCCATCAGTCCCCCCCAGGGGGAGATCTACGAGCAGTACTTC.